This TCR beta chain stems from a study of technical replicates of blood from a few donors. The CDR3 runs to 14 residues. Germline lookup yields CDR1 MNHNY and CDR2 SVGAGI (reference sequence). Trimming took 7 bases from V and 4 from J; bases not matched to a gene: 9. TCRdb's table, derived via immunoSEQ multiplex PCR, lists solely in-frame clones and lacks some. The sample has tens of thousands of clones; 91% are singletons. This clonotype was sampled from a human donor in good health. Some clones in this sample may be carry-over from other donors' samples. Material: T cells isolated from PBMCs. The chain links TRBV6-6 to TRBJ2-5; the match to TRBD1 covers 7 bases. CDR3 sequence reads: CASNRQGSAETQYF. CDR3 sequence (DNA): TGTGCCAGCAACCGACAGGGAAGCGCAGAGACCCAGTACTTC.